The TCR beta chain described here comes from a study of blood T cell repertoires in COVID-19. For the study at large: Acute and convalescent COVID-19 specimens originated in the United States, Italy and Spain.

Assay used: immunoSEQ multiplex PCR; TCRdb lists only in-frame clones, some missing. The sample includes 80,000 to 85,000 clones, approximately 80% of them seen just once. CDR1 is SGHTA and CDR2 is FQGNSA in the germline V gene. Trimming stripped 8 bases from V and 4 bases from J, with 15 bases between. The CDR3 is made up of 14 amino acids. This clone came up a few times. The chain is built from TRBV7-2 and TRBJ1-5; possibly TRBD1 for D (5 bases). The clonotype comes from a human donor in a cohort sampled during active COVID-19. Sequencing used peripheral blood. CDR3 sequence: CASHPGGGNQPQHF. The CDR3 DNA reads as TGTGCCAGCCATCCGGGCGGGGGGAATCAGCCCCAGCATTTT.